One sample yielded the 17 T cell receptor beta chains listed below, sequenced in a study of T-cell memory formation after mild COVID-19. TCRdb fed the 5' RACE reads into MiXCR, producing one record per CDR3 protein. Of roughly 550,000 distinct CDR3 sequences in the sample, about 20% were seen once. The sample taken for sequencing was PBMCs or a T cell subset sorted from them (not recorded which). These receptors originate from an adult woman who had mild COVID-19 (a few samples of this study predate the infection). Cell type and time point are not known.

V and J are TRBV3-1 and TRBJ2-6; no reliable D call. With 0 bases removed from V and 4 bases from J, the gap between germline ends came to 10 bases. Per the germline V gene, CDR1 is LGHDT and CDR2 is YNNKEL (reference sequence). This CDR3 is built from 16 residues. For the CDR3, the DNA is TGTGCCAGCAGCCAAGAGTTGGCCTCGGGGGCCAACGTCCTGACTTTC. It specifies CASSQELASGANVLTF.

This clonotype was observed a single time. This chain connects TRBV5-6 to TRBJ1-2; D may be TRBD1 (6 bases). The CDR3 spans 13 residues. Between the trimmed V and J ends, which lost 3 bases and 6 bases, there was a span of 12 bases. CDR1 is SGHDT, CDR2 YYEEEE, per germline. CDR3 sequence (DNA): TGTGCCAGCAGCTCTCCAGGGGTACATGGCTACACCTTC. Residues: CASSSPGVHGYTF.

The table lists this clonotype with many counts. The chain has TRBV5-1 and TRBJ2-5, with TRBD2 as a possible D gene (5 bases). The CDR3 is 13 amino acids. V was pared by 1 base and J by 5 bases, with 9 bases between. Germline CDR1 is SGHRS and CDR2 is YFSETQ. The CDR3 region is CASSLNSGETQYF. For the CDR3, the DNA is TGCGCCAGCAGCTTGAACTCGGGGGAGACCCAGTACTTC. The whole variable domain, filled in from reference TRBV5-1 and TRBJ2-5, reads KAGVTQTPRYLIKTRGQQVTLSCSPISGHRSVSWYQQTPGQGLQFLFEYFSETQRNKGNFPGRFSGRQFSNSRSEMNVSTLELGDSALYLCASSLNSGETQYFGPGTRLLVL.

The J gene is TRBJ1-4, the V gene TRBV4-2; 9 bases line up with TRBD1. The V gene end was trimmed by 4 bases and the J gene end by 8 bases; junction bases not matched to a gene: 11. Germline V gene data show CDR1 as LGHNA and CDR2 as YNFKEQ. This CDR3 has 16 residues. The CDR3 protein is CASSRDRESRGEKLFF. The DNA of the CDR3 is TGTGCCAGCAGCCGGGACAGGGAGTCCCGGGGGGAAAAACTGTTTTTT.

This clonotype was seen a handful of times. The chain links TRBV5-1 to TRBJ2-7, with TRBD2 matching over 10 bases. The trim removed 1 base at V and 3 bases at J, leaving 4 bases unmatched. This CDR3 is built from 15 residues. The germline V gene encodes CDR1 SGHRS and CDR2 YFSETQ. The CDR3 loop is CASSLWLAGVYEQYF. Written as DNA, the CDR3 is TGCGCCAGCAGCTTGTGGCTAGCGGGAGTCTACGAGCAGTACTTC.

The chain recombines TRBV7-9 with TRBJ2-7, with 7 bases matching TRBD1. Unmatched junction bases numbered 9, after V lost 4 bases and J lost 3 bases. The germline V gene has CDR1 SEHNR and CDR2 FQNEAQ (reference sequence). CDR3 length equals 15 residues. This CDR3 reads CASSSGQLVDYEQYF. The DNA of the CDR3 is TGTGCCAGCAGCTCGGGACAGTTAGTCGACTACGAGCAGTACTTC.

A few counts support this clonotype. The chain couples TRBV6-6 to TRBJ1-3; 10 nucleotides agree with TRBD1. The CDR3 is 15 residues long. V dropped 6 bases and J dropped 4; count of bases not matched to a gene: 6. Germline V gene lookup returns CDR1 MNHNY and CDR2 SVGAGI (reference sequence). The CDR3 region is CASRRQGANGNTIYF. CDR3 nucleotides: TGTGCCAGCAGACGACAGGGGGCGAACGGAAACACCATATATTTT.

There are a few counts of this clonotype. The chain recombines TRBV11-3 with TRBJ2-1; possibly TRBD1 or TRBD2 for D (5 bases each). The CDR3 totals 15 residues. In germline, CDR1 is SGHNT, CDR2 YENEEA. Between the trimmed V and J ends, which lost 8 bases and 0 bases, there was a span of 14 bases. CDR3 bases: TGTGCCAGCTCCTCCCGGGACGTCTCCTACAATGAGCAGTTCTTC. Its translation: CASSSRDVSYNEQFF. Looking up the rest from reference TRBV11-3 and TRBJ2-1 gives the full variable domain: EAGVVQSPRYKIIEKKQPVAFWCNPISGHNTLYWYLQNLGQGPELLIRYENEEAVDDSQLPKDRFSAERLKGVDSTLKIQPAELGDSAVYLCASSSRDVSYNEQFFGPGTRLTVL.

V and J are TRBV15 and TRBJ2-7; D uncertain. Per germline, CDR1 LNHNV and CDR2 YYDKDF (reference sequence). V lost 0 bases, J lost 0 bases, and 0 bases lay in between. CDR3 length equals 12 residues. The CDR3 DNA sequence: TGTGCCACCAGCAGAGACTCCTACGAGCAGTACTTC. It translates to CATSRDSYEQYF. Looking up the rest from reference TRBV15 and TRBJ2-7 gives the full variable domain: DAMVIQNPRYQVTQFGKPVTLSCSQTLNHNVMYWYQQKSSQAPKLLFHYYDKDFNNEADTPDNFQSRRPNTSFCFLDIRSPGLGDTAMYLCATSRDSYEQYFGPGTRLTVT.

This clonotype came up a few times. This chain uses TRBV29-1 with TRBJ1-2; TRBD1 matches 7 bases. The junction had 12 bases not matched to a gene; V was cut back by 6 bases and J by 5 bases. The CDR3 has 14 amino acids. Germline CDR1 is SQVTM and CDR2 is ANQGSEA. CDR3 nucleotides: TGCAGCGTCCTCGGACAGGACACGGGATATGGCTACACCTTC. It translates to CSVLGQDTGYGYTF.

This chain's CDR3 is CASRPYANTGELFF. The CDR3 nucleotides are TGTGCCAGCAGACCTTACGCGAACACCGGGGAGCTGTTTTTT. The V gene is TRBV3-1, the J gene TRBJ2-2; no reliable D call. V lost 6 bases and J 0 bases, leaving 8 bases between the germline ends. CDR3 size: 14 residues. In germline, CDR1 is LGHDT, CDR2 YNNKEL (reference sequence).

This clonotype was observed a few times. This chain joins TRBV7-2 and TRBJ2-7; 7 bases match TRBD2. The CDR3 contains 13 residues. Germline V gene lookup returns CDR1 SGHTA and CDR2 FQGNSA. Losses at the gene ends were 5 bases for V and 3 bases for J; bases not matched to a gene: 4. The CDR3 loop is CASSLGLFYEQYF. The DNA of the CDR3 is TGTGCCAGCAGCCTGGGACTATTCTACGAGCAGTACTTC.

The CDR3 coding sequence is TGTGCCAGCTCTCCGGGACTAGCGGGTCCGTACCAAGAGACCCAGTACTTC. Translation gives CASSPGLAGPYQETQYF. The chain couples TRBV18 to TRBJ2-5; TRBD2 agrees at 12 bases. Trimming removed 6 bases from V and 0 bases from J; junction bases left unmatched: 8. CDR1 and CDR2 (germline): KGHSH, LQKENI. The length of the CDR3 is 17 residues.

This clonotype was counted between two and nine times. DNA for the CDR3: TGTGCCAGCAGCCGTCCGGGCGGGGAGACCCAGTACTTC. Protein product: CASSRPGGETQYF. This sequence joins TRBV7-9 and TRBJ2-5; tentative D call: TRBD2 (5 bases). The V end lost 5 bases, the J end lost 5 bases, and 12 bases lay between the germline ends. The germline V gene has CDR1 SEHNR and CDR2 FQNEAQ (reference sequence). The CDR3 is 13 amino acids.

This clonotype has just a few counts. V usage is TRBV29-1 and J usage is TRBJ2-7, with D perhaps matching TRBD2 (5 bases). Per germline, CDR1 SQVTM and CDR2 ANQGSEA. Trimming left V 6 bases short and J 0 bases short, with 15 bases between. CDR3 length equals 14 residues. The CDR3 bases are TGCAGCGTCTGGGAGACTACGAGCTCCTACGAGCAGTACTTC. It yields the protein CSVWETTSSYEQYF.

This clonotype was found a few times. The V call is TRBV24-1, the J call TRBJ2-5; tentatively, D is TRBD2 (5 bases). Germline CDR1 reads KGHDR; CDR2 reads SFDVKD. The CDR3 runs 16 residues. Trimming pared 4 bases from V and 9 bases from J, leaving 23 bases between. The CDR3 reads CATSDPRAGPPWAQYF. The DNA for the CDR3 is TGTGCCACCAGTGACCCGAGGGCGGGTCCCCCGTGGGCCCAGTACTTC.

This clonotype was seen only a few times. The V and J genes are TRBV12-3 or TRBV12-4 and TRBJ2-7; 9 bases are a match to TRBD2. The CDR3 extends over 15 amino acids. J was trimmed by 0 bases and V by 3 bases; bases with no gene match: 3. CDR3 DNA sequence: TGTGCCAGCAGTTTTGTGACTAGCGGCTCCTACGAGCAGTACTTC. Translated, it gives CASSFVTSGSYEQYF.